This TCR beta chain comes out of a study of shared clonotypes between healthy human individuals. Broader study findings: In this cohort, only blood was sampled, and tissue repertoires likely differ.

J was trimmed by 1 base and V by 0 bases; bases with no gene match: 8. There are 17 residues in the CDR3. CDR1 and CDR2 from the germline V gene are ENHRY and SYGVKD. TCRdb's copy holds only in-frame clones and misses some; the assay was immunoSEQ multiplex PCR. The table shows 2 million to 2.5 million clones, with more than 85% occurring only once. On this clone: Its antigen remains unidentified.

V and J are TRBV10-3 and TRBJ2-5; TRBD2 matches at 7 bases. The TCR originated in a man between 18 and 35 years old in good health. Some clones in this sample may be carry-over from other donors' samples. Sequenced sample: naive CD4+ T cells from PBMCs. Sample subset: CD45RA+ positively selected. CDR3 amino acids: CAISESSSGTSQETQYF. In DNA form, the CDR3 reads TGTGCCATCAGTGAGTCTTCGAGCGGGACGTCCCAAGAGACCCAGTACTTC.